This passage covers 26 T cell receptor beta chains from one sample sequenced in a study of tumor-infiltrating lymphocytes in oesophageal squamous cell carcinoma. TCRdb itself ran the PCR reads through MiXCR, one entry per CDR3 protein. The sample carries tens of thousands of distinct CDR3 sequences, 36% recorded once. Material for sequencing was esophageal tumor tissue. Receptors were obtained from a male donor with esophageal squamous cell carcinoma.

Of note for this clonotype: Compared with germline, one end of the junction differs, possibly owing to a read error. V gene TRBV7-3 combines with J gene TRBJ2-3; 10 nucleotides align to TRBD2. CDR1 is SGHTA, CDR2 FQGTGA, per germline. This CDR3 is built from 14 residues. The CDR3 here is CASSPGASGGTQYF. CDR3 DNA sequence: TGTGCCAGCAGCCCTGGGGCTAGCGGGGGAACGCAGTATTTC. Combining the CDR3 with reference TRBV7-3 and TRBJ2-3 gives the whole variable domain GAGVSQTPSNKVTEKGKYVELRCDPISGHTALYWYRQSLGQGPEFLIYFQGTGAADDSGLPNDRFFAVRPEGSVSTLKIQRTERGDSAVYLCASSPGASGGTQYFGPGTRLTVL.

By proportion, this clonotype is medium-sized. The genes are TRBV7-8 and TRBJ2-7; TRBD2 agrees at 13 bases. V lost 5 bases to trimming and J lost 11 bases; unmatched junction nucleotides: 12. Germline lookup yields CDR1 SGHVS and CDR2 FQNEAQ. This CDR3 is built from 15 residues. The CDR3 here is CASSPTSGRADQEYF. CDR3 in DNA: TGTGCCAGCAGCCCAACTAGCGGGAGGGCCGACCAGGAGTACTTC.

In its sample, this clonotype is medium-sized. A much bigger clone sits one base away, suggesting this may be a read error. The chain couples TRBV7-2 to TRBJ2-1, with TRBD1 identical over 7 bases. The CDR3 is made up of 14 amino acids. Germline values: CDR1 SGHTA, CDR2 FQGNSA. The V gene end was trimmed by 2 bases and the J gene end by 10 bases; junction bases not matched to a gene: 8. DNA for the CDR3: TGTGCCAGCAGCTTAAACAGGGGCCCCTACGAGCAGTTCTTC. It encodes CASSLNRGPYEQFF.

The chain links TRBV3-1 to TRBJ1-5; TRBD1 matches at 7 bases. Germline CDR1 and CDR2: LGHDT and YNNKEL (reference sequence). The CDR3 consists of 16 residues. V trimming: 4 bases; J trimming: 9 bases; junction bases outside the gene matches: 15. CDR3 loop: CASSPQSGTALGPQHF. The CDR3 DNA sequence: TGTGCCAGCAGCCCTCAATCCGGGACAGCGCTAGGGCCCCAGCATTTT.

As to this clonotype: Given a much more abundant clone one base away, this may be a read error. The V call is TRBV10-1, the J call TRBJ2-1; a possible D gene is TRBD2 (5 bases). The CDR3 spans 13 residues. Germline V CDR1 and CDR2: WNHNN, SYGVQD (reference sequence). V lost 3 bases and J 10 bases, leaving 13 bases between the germline ends. The CDR3 loop reads CASSDSSSYEQFF. DNA of the CDR3: TGCGCCAGCAGTGACTCTAGCTCCTACGAGCAGTTCTTC.

The J gene is TRBJ2-4, the V gene TRBV5-6; tentatively, D is TRBD2 (5 bases). The CDR3 length is 13 residues. CDR1 is SGHDT, CDR2 YYEEEE, per germline. Trimming took off 0 bases at V and 13 bases at J, with 14 bases between the two ends. CDR3 protein: CASSLVPGSEQYF. The DNA for the CDR3 is TGTGCCAGCAGCTTGGTACCGGGATCAGAGCAGTACTTC.

This clonotype was detected ten times or more. This sequence joins TRBV27 and TRBJ1-6, with D tentatively TRBD1 (5 bases). CDR3 size: 17 residues. The germline V gene has CDR1 MNHEY and CDR2 SMNVEV (reference sequence). Between the trimmed V and J ends, which lost 2 bases and 9 bases, there was a span of 20 bases. CDR3: CASSLGPPGGSFSPLHF. The CDR3 DNA follows: TGTGCCAGCAGTTTAGGACCTCCGGGGGGGTCTTTTTCACCCCTCCACTTT.

This clonotype has ten or more counts. The chain's CDR3 is CASSRNVAAAPMNTEAFF. The CDR3 nucleotides are TGTGCCAGCAGCAGGAATGTAGCAGCAGCTCCCATGAACACTGAAGCTTTCTTT. The chain joins TRBV11-3 to TRBJ1-1; D is ambiguous. The V end was cut by 5 bases, the J end by 0 bases, with 22 bases between. The CDR3 runs 18 residues. Germline CDR1 is SGHNT and CDR2 is YENEEA. The full variable domain, in which reference TRBV11-3 and TRBJ1-1 provide the parts outside the CDR3, is EAGVVQSPRYKIIEKKQPVAFWCNPISGHNTLYWYLQNLGQGPELLIRYENEEAVDDSQLPKDRFSAERLKGVDSTLKIQPAELGDSAVYLCASSRNVAAAPMNTEAFFGQGTRLTVV.

This clonotype was counted many times. The V call is TRBV5-1, the J call TRBJ1-2; D remains unclear. The germline V and J ends were trimmed by 4 bases and 4 bases, with 20 bases remaining between them. The germline V gene encodes CDR1 SGHRS and CDR2 YFSETQ. CDR3 size: 16 residues. CDR3 protein: CASSGRSREDGYGYTF. The CDR3 coding sequence is TGCGCCAGCAGCGGTCGGTCCAGAGAGGATGGCTATGGCTACACCTTC.

This clonotype was picked up a small number of times. The genes are TRBV2 and TRBJ1-2; D is unresolved. V was pared by 1 base and J by 7 bases, with 13 bases between. Germline V gives CDR1 SNHLY, CDR2 FYNNEI. The CDR3 runs to 14 residues. Written as DNA, the CDR3 is TGTGCCAGCAGTGAAGGGACTCCTCTAAGTGGCTACACCTTC. It translates to CASSEGTPLSGYTF.

This clonotype showed up many times. This rearrangement joins TRBV12-3 or TRBV12-4 to TRBJ2-2, with TRBD1 identical over 7 bases. This CDR3 comprises 14 residues. V trimming: 7 bases; J trimming: 1 base; junction bases outside the gene matches: 3. The CDR3 DNA follows: TGTGCCAGCACAGACAGGGAGAACACCGGGGAGCTGTTTTTT. As protein: CASTDRENTGELFF.

This clonotype was picked up many times. The chain recombines TRBV6-1 with TRBJ1-2; 10 positions agree with TRBD1. The germline V gene has CDR1 MNHNS and CDR2 SASEGT. The CDR3 covers 14 residues. J gave up 5 bases and V 6 bases, and 6 bases lay outside the gene matches. CDR3 nucleotides: TGTGCCAGCAGAGGAACGGGACAGGGGTATGGCTACACCTTC. As protein: CASRGTGQGYGYTF.

This clonotype was counted many times. This chain joins TRBV5-3 and TRBJ1-6, with D unclear. TRBV5-3 is labeled an ORF, and its function is uncertain. V lost 4 bases to trimming and J lost 13 bases, with 9 bases between them. CDR3 length equals 11 residues. The CDR3 is CARSRSFPLHF. In DNA, the CDR3 is TGTGCCAGAAGCCGCTCTTTTCCCCTCCACTTT.

This chain joins TRBV9 and TRBJ2-1, with D possibly being TRBD2 (5 bases). With 3 bases removed from V and 7 bases from J, the gap between germline ends came to 11 bases. The CDR3 has 13 amino acids. Germline V CDR1 and CDR2: SGDLS, YYNGEE. The CDR3 region is CASSAGLWNEQFF. As DNA, the CDR3 is TGTGCCAGCAGCGCCGGACTTTGGAATGAGCAGTTCTTC.

This clonotype occurred a few times. The CDR3 carries no conserved terminal phenylalanine or tryptophan, so it likely arises from a read error. The limits of the CDR3 on the DNA are not certain, so only TCRdb's listed CDR3 is given. The rearrangement links TRBV7-6 to TRBJ2-5; no DNA check was done on the table's D call, TRBD1. Germline lookup yields CDR1 SGHVS and CDR2 FNYEAQ. Ends included, the CDR3 has 17 residues. CDR3 loop: CASSLAYEGNGGYTFGS.

This clonotype was counted only a few times. At one of its ends the junction is not consistent with the germline gene, which may arise from a read error. The chain carries TRBV9 and TRBJ1-6; D remains unclear. This CDR3 comprises 14 residues. Germline V gives CDR1 SGDLS, CDR2 YYNGEE. In DNA form, the CDR3 reads TGTGCCAGCAGCGTAGACCCGGCCGGATACGAGCAGTACTTT. Protein sequence: CASSVDPAGYEQYF. The variable domain in full, with the rest retrieved from reference TRBV9 and TRBJ1-6, is DSGVTQTPKHLITATGQRVTLRCSPRSGDLSVYWYQQSLDQGLQFLIQYYNGEERAKGNILERFSAQQFPDLHSELNLSSLELGDSALYFCASSVDPAGYEQYFGNGTRLTVT.

The chain couples TRBV12-3 or TRBV12-4 to TRBJ2-7; no clear D. Trimming stripped 5 bases from V and 1 base from J, with 9 bases between. The CDR3 covers 13 residues. CDR3 sequence: CASSDETSYEQYF. CDR3 sequence (DNA): TGTGCCAGCAGTGATGAGACTTCCTACGAGCAGTACTTC.

The genes are TRBV6-1 and TRBJ2-5; D remains unclear. The CDR3 covers 12 residues. Germline CDR1 and CDR2: MNHNS and SASEGT. Trimming stripped 8 bases from V and 2 bases from J, with 9 bases between. The CDR3 loop reads CASSLIQETQYF. Written as DNA, the CDR3 is TGTGCCAGCTCCTTGATACAAGAGACCCAGTACTTC.

This clonotype was seen at least ten times. A single base separates this from a much larger clone, so it may be a read error. The chain recombines TRBV7-9 with TRBJ2-1, with 7 bases identical to TRBD1. V lost 1 base to trimming and J lost 10 bases; unmatched junction nucleotides: 1. Per germline, CDR1 SEHNR and CDR2 FQNEAQ (reference sequence). This CDR3 region has 12 residues. DNA for the CDR3: TGTGCCAGCAGCTTAGTAGGGGGCGAGCAGTTCTTC. Translating gives CASSLVGGEQFF.

V and J are TRBV6-8 and TRBJ2-4, with 7 bases identical to TRBD1. V lost 5 bases and J lost 13; bases outside the gene matches: 8. The CDR3 extends over 12 amino acids. Germline CDR1 is MNHGY and CDR2 is SAAAGT. CDR3 bases: TGTGCCAGCAGTCCCCGGACAGGATGGCAGTACTTC. Encoded protein: CASSPRTGWQYF.

The table lists this clonotype with a few counts. V gene TRBV28 combines with J gene TRBJ2-7; D gene ambiguous. Germline CDR1 MDHEN, CDR2 SYDVKM. CDR3 length equals 12 residues. Trimming pared 2 bases from V and 7 bases from J, leaving 9 bases between. This CDR3 is CASSLKINEQYF. CDR3 sequence (DNA): TGTGCCAGCAGTTTAAAAATAAATGAGCAGTACTTC.

The sample holds many counts of this clonotype. The V and J genes are TRBV28 and TRBJ2-7; D not certain. V shed 5 bases and J shed 2 bases, with 10 bases lying between them. The CDR3 runs 13 residues. The germline V gene encodes CDR1 MDHEN and CDR2 SYDVKM. The CDR3, as DNA: TGTGCCAGCAGTCCGACAAGCACCTACGAGCAGTACTTC. Translation gives CASSPTSTYEQYF.

This clonotype is medium-sized (0.01 to 0.1%) by share. The V call is TRBV28, the J call TRBJ2-7; D may be TRBD1 (5 bases). CDR3 length: 15 residues. CDR1 MDHEN and CDR2 SYDVKM come from the germline V gene. The germline V and J ends were trimmed by 5 bases and 3 bases, with 17 bases remaining between them. The CDR3 DNA reads TGTGCCAGCAGTGCCACGGTGGGGCAGGGCTACGAGCAGTACTTC. Its translation: CASSATVGQGYEQYF.

This clonotype was seen many times. The chain joins TRBV6-6 to TRBJ1-1; 7 nucleotides line up with TRBD1. The CDR3 runs 17 residues. Per the germline V gene, CDR1 is MNHNY and CDR2 is SVGAGI (reference sequence). The ends lost 0 bases at V and 4 bases at J; junction bases unmatched: 11. The CDR3: CASSYSIVGRGSTEAFF. The CDR3 DNA reads TGTGCCAGCAGTTACTCGATCGTCGGCAGGGGGAGCACTGAAGCTTTCTTT.

This clonotype was counted between two and nine times. The CDR3 spells CASSLAAGATDTQYF. CDR3 DNA: TGTGCCAGCAGCTTGGCAGCGGGAGCTACAGATACGCAGTATTTT. The rearrangement links TRBV5-4 to TRBJ2-3; 8 nucleotides align to TRBD2. Germline-derived CDR1 and CDR2 are SGHNT and YYREEE (reference sequence). The CDR3 contains 15 residues. Trimming cost V 0 bases and J 3 bases; bases outside gene matches: 3.

CDR3 in amino acids: CASSLGAGVGHGIQYF. As DNA, the CDR3 is TGTGCCAGCAGCTTAGGGGCAGGCGTAGGTCACGGCATTCAGTACTTC. This chain links TRBV7-4 with TRBJ2-5; no firm D call. The DNA end favors TRBJ2-4, so the J call may be wrong. The CDR3 is made up of 16 amino acids. Germline lookup yields CDR1 SGHVT and CDR2 SQSDAQ.